This T cell receptor (beta chain) is from a study of cytomegalovirus exposure and HLA in healthy donors. About this clone itself: Antigen: not known.

Study-wide points: An analysis that came later showed most CMV-associated TCR beta chains appearing HLA-restricted. Earlier analysis yielded a pattern in which most TCR beta V segments were productive about 90% or about 30% of the time. Analysis was performed later, and it showed HLA-associated TCR beta chains to be more clonally expanded than equally common others.

The CDR3 totals 13 residues. The V gene's germline CDR1 is SNHLY and CDR2 FYNNEI. V lost 3 bases to trimming and J lost 2 bases, with 7 bases between them. A multiplex PCR was run with 60 Vbeta primers and 13 Jbeta primers. Only in-frame clones appear in the TCRdb table, and some are missing; sequencing was by immunoSEQ multiplex PCR. This table holds 55,000 to 65,000 clones, approximately 80% found once. Sequenced sample: PBMCs. The J gene is TRBJ2-5, the V gene TRBV2; D remains unclear. This receptor was identified in a middle-aged woman in good health and CMV-seropositive. The CDR3 sequence: CASSDSPQETQYF. The CDR3 bases are TGTGCCAGCAGTGATAGCCCGCAAGAGACCCAGTACTTC.